This T cell receptor (beta chain) was obtained from a study of early T cells in non-severe SARS-CoV-2 infection. TCRdb re-called the 5' RACE reads through MiXCR, storing one row per CDR3 protein. The table includes around 40,000 distinct CDR3 sequences, about 11% detected once. V lost 2 bases and J lost 6, with 23 bases in between. The CDR3 covers 16 residues. Germline CDR1 GTSNPN, CDR2 SVGIG (reference sequence). This clonotype originated in an adult who was a healthcare worker with PCR-confirmed SARS-CoV-2 infection or an uninfected control (not recorded which). The chain has TRBV30 and TRBJ2-7, with D tentatively TRBD2 (7 bases). Sequencing was carried out using whole blood. CDR3 protein: CAWSFLGGAAVSEQYF. The CDR3 nucleotides read TGTGCCTGGAGTTTTTTGGGGGGGGCTGCTGTGAGCGAGCAGTACTTC.